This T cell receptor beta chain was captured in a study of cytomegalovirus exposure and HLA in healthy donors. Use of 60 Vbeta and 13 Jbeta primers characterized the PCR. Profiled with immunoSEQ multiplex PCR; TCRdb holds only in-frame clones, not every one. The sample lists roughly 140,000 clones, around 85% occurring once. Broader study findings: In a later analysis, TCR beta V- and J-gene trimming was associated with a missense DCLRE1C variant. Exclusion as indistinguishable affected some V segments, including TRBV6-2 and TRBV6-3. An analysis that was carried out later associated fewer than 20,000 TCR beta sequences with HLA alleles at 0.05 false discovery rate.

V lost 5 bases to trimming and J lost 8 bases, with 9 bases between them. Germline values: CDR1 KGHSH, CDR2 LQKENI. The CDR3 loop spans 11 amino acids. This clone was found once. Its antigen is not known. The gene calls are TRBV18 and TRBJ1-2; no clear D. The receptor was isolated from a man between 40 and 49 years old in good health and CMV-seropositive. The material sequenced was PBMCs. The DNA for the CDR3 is TGTGCCAGCTCATCGGAGATAGGCTACACCTTC. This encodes CASSSEIGYTF.